This T cell receptor (beta chain) was recovered during a study of T cells in Graves' hyperthyroidism and ophthalmopathy. This clonotype was counted only a few times. The target antigen is unknown. Germline V gives CDR1 LNHNV, CDR2 YYDKDF (reference sequence). The CDR3 loop spans 15 amino acids. V lost 4 bases to trimming and J lost 2 bases; unmatched junction nucleotides: 5. Findings and limits, study-wide: Most clonotypes that expanded in the thyroid above 0.001 also showed up in blood.

Amplified TCR beta CDR3 regions came from RNA transcripts. The study used the HTBI primer set for a first-round RT-PCR of the TCR CDR3. TCRdb ran MiXCR on the multiplex PCR reads and lists one entry per CDR3 protein. The sample includes roughly 700,000 distinct CDR3 sequences, 35% of them seen just once. Together with thyroid ultrasound, orbital computed tomography, serum thyroxine and TRAb, clinical symptoms were used for diagnoses. Sequencing used blood. This chain uses TRBV15 with TRBJ2-3; 8 bases match TRBD2. The TCR was taken from a woman in her thirties or forties with Graves' hyperthyroidism. CDR3 in amino acids: CATSTAGGITDTQYF. The DNA of the CDR3 is TGTGCCACCAGCACGGCGGGGGGAATCACAGATACGCAGTATTTT. Full variable domain (outside the CDR3, taken from reference TRBV15 and TRBJ2-3): DAMVIQNPRYQVTQFGKPVTLSCSQTLNHNVMYWYQQKSSQAPKLLFHYYDKDFNNEADTPDNFQSRRPNTSFCFLDIRSPGLGDTAMYLCATSTAGGITDTQYFGPGTRLTVL.